The sequence of this T cell receptor beta chain was determined in a study of shared clonotypes between healthy human individuals. On the study more broadly: Each donor contributed plates that comprised three CD4 naive, three CD4 memory, two CD8 naive and one CD8 memory. Study observations and caveats: Shared across a handful of donors were about 4.6% of the naive CD4 clonotypes.

Sequencing used immunoSEQ multiplex PCR; TCRdb keeps in-frame clones, though not all of them. The profile shows 980,000 or so clones, over 75% of them singletons. A single count supports this clone. The antigen is not known. Sequencing used memory CD4+ T cells sorted from blood. Subset reported: CD45RA-negative fraction. The source of this sequence is a man between 18 and 29 years old in good health.

Here the CDR3 DNA reads TGTGCCAGCAGTAGGGAAGCCTACGAGCAGTACTTC. Its protein product is CASSREAYEQYF. The V and J genes are TRBV2 and TRBJ2-7; D not resolved. The germline V gene has CDR1 SNHLY and CDR2 FYNNEI. The CDR3 has 12 amino acids. The V and J ends lost 5 bases and 2 bases respectively, with 7 bases between them.